The 21 T cell receptor beta chains given below trace back to one sample, sequenced in a study of radiation and T cells in renal cell carcinoma. Libraries were prepared by immunoSEQ multiplex PCR; TCRdb keeps only in-frame clonotypes and omits some of them. The table lists 50,000 to 70,000 clones, 60% to 85% of them singletons. Time point in this sample: blood 4 weeks post-SBRT, at nephrectomy. The sample's treatment: 15 Gy SBRT to primary tumor, nephrectomy 4 weeks later. This specimen consisted of blood, obtained from a patient whose treatment included radiotherapy and nephrectomy. These receptors were taken from a man aged 55 to 70 with renal cell carcinoma.

This chain uses TRBV7-7 with TRBJ1-5, with D possibly matching TRBD1 (6 bases). The CDR3 has 20 amino acids. The germline V and J ends were trimmed by 0 bases and 3 bases, with 24 bases remaining between them. The germline gives CDR1 SSHAT, CDR2 FNYEAQ (reference sequence). The DNA of the CDR3 is TGTGCCAGCAGCTTAGCGAGCTCGGGACACGGGGTGTGGGTCAATCAGCCCCAGCATTTT. Its protein product is CASSLASSGHGVWVNQPQHF.

V gene TRBV5-6 combines with J gene TRBJ1-2; a possible D gene is TRBD1 (5 bases). V shed 0 bases and J shed 4 bases, with 13 bases lying between them. The CDR3 is 15 amino acids. Germline-derived CDR1 and CDR2 are SGHDT and YYEEEE. DNA of the CDR3: TGTGCCAGCAGCTTGGGGGGGAAGATCCTCTATGGCTACACCTTC. It yields the protein CASSLGGKILYGYTF.

The chain is built from TRBV19 and TRBJ1-6; 8 bases align to TRBD1. The germline CDR1 and CDR2 sequences are LNHDA and SQIVND (reference sequence). Trimming cost V 4 bases and J 10 bases; bases outside gene matches: 6. The CDR3 sequence is 14 residues long. CDR3 sequence: CASSSDRGGSPLHF. The CDR3 DNA is TGTGCCAGTAGTAGCGACAGGGGAGGGTCACCCCTCCACTTT.

The chain is built from TRBV30 and TRBJ2-3; either TRBD1 or TRBD2 may fit D (6 bases each). Between the trimmed V and J ends, which lost 1 base and 6 bases, there was a span of 8 bases. CDR1 and CDR2 (germline): GTSNPN, SVGIG (reference sequence). The CDR3 contains 12 residues. CDR3 in DNA: TGTGCCTGGAGTGAGGGGGGTGATACGCAGTATTTT. It translates to CAWSEGGDTQYF.

The rearrangement joins TRBV11-2 to TRBJ1-2, with 7 nucleotides matching TRBD1. Germline values: CDR1 SGHAT, CDR2 FQNNGV. Trimming cost V 0 bases and J 8 bases; bases outside gene matches: 9. CDR3 length: 15 residues. The CDR3 DNA sequence: TGTGCCAGCAGCTTAGATAAACAGGGGATTTGGGGCTACACCTTC. The encoded protein is CASSLDKQGIWGYTF. Variable domain in full (rest from reference TRBV11-2 and TRBJ1-2): EAGVAQSPRYKIIEKRQSVAFWCNPISGHATLYWYQQILGQGPKLLIQFQNNGVVDDSQLPKDRFSAERLKGVDSTLKIQPAKLEDSAVYLCASSLDKQGIWGYTFGSGTRLTVV.

The chain has TRBV9 and TRBJ2-4, with 8 bases fitting TRBD1. Germline CDR1 reads SGDLS; CDR2 reads YYNGEE. The V segment lost 3 bases and the J segment 8 bases; nucleotides outside the gene matches: 7. The CDR3 is made up of 14 amino acids. CDR3 region: CASSDSGGRDIQYF. CDR3 DNA: TGTGCCAGCAGCGACTCAGGGGGCCGGGACATTCAGTACTTC.

This clone was counted a few times. The chain couples TRBV5-1 to TRBJ1-3, with no clear D. Germline V gives CDR1 SGHRS, CDR2 YFSETQ. V shed 0 bases and J shed 2 bases, with 0 bases lying between them. The CDR3 runs to 12 residues. The CDR3 region has the DNA TGCGCCAGCAGCTTGGCTGGAAACACCATATATTTT. It codes for CASSLAGNTIYF. Combining the CDR3 with reference TRBV5-1 and TRBJ1-3 gives the whole variable domain KAGVTQTPRYLIKTRGQQVTLSCSPISGHRSVSWYQQTPGQGLQFLFEYFSETQRNKGNFPGRFSGRQFSNSRSEMNVSTLELGDSALYLCASSLAGNTIYFGEGSWLTVV.

CDR3 nucleotide sequence: TGTGCCAGCAGCCAAGGACTAGCGGGAGGGCCGATCCAAGAGACCCAGTACTTC. It specifies CASSQGLAGGPIQETQYF. The rearrangement uses TRBV5-8 and TRBJ2-5, with 15 bases aligning to TRBD2. Germline values: CDR1 SGHTS, CDR2 YDEGEE. The length of the CDR3 is 18 residues. J lost 1 base, V lost 4 bases, and 8 bases had no gene match.

The chain couples TRBV21-1 to TRBJ1-2; the table's D call TRBD1 went unverified against the DNA. TRBV21-1 constitutes a pseudogene. This CDR3 region has 15 residues. In DNA, the CDR3 is TGTGCCAGCAGCAACCAGGGGGCAGCTAACTATGGCTACACCTTC. It encodes CASSNQGAANYGYTF.

The chain combines TRBV9 with TRBJ2-2; the match to TRBD2 covers 7 bases. Germline V gives CDR1 SGDLS, CDR2 YYNGEE. The CDR3 runs 16 residues. Germline trimming cut 0 bases from V and 6 bases from J; bases unmatched to any gene: 8. The chain's CDR3 is CASSVEGRLASGELFF. In DNA, the CDR3 is TGTGCCAGCAGCGTAGAGGGCCGACTAGCCTCCGGGGAGCTGTTTTTT.

The chain carries TRBV4-1 and TRBJ2-7; TRBD1 agrees at 9 bases. Germline CDR1 MGHRA, CDR2 YSYEKL. J was trimmed by 4 bases and V by 0 bases; bases with no gene match: 10. The CDR3 contains 17 residues. CDR3 residues: CASSQEMAGQGAYEQYF. The CDR3 DNA is TGCGCCAGCAGCCAAGAGATGGCGGGACAGGGCGCGTACGAGCAGTACTTC.

The chain is built from TRBV30 and TRBJ2-3, with D tentatively TRBD2 (6 bases). The ends were cut back, 1 base at V and 4 bases at J, with 9 bases in the middle. Germline values: CDR1 GTSNPN, CDR2 SVGIG (reference sequence). The CDR3 is 13 amino acids. Here the CDR3 DNA reads TGTGCCTGGAGTGACGGGAGTCCAGATACGCAGTATTTT. Protein sequence: CAWSDGSPDTQYF.

This clone was recorded a few times. The chain combines TRBV7-2 with TRBJ2-2, with D uncertain. Germline assignment: CDR1 SGHTA and CDR2 FQGNSA. CDR3 length: 14 amino acids. Between the trimmed V and J ends, which lost 1 base and 6 bases, there was a span of 9 bases. In DNA, the CDR3 is TGTGCCAGCAGCTTAGTTTCTTCGTCCGGGGAGCTGTTTTTT. Translating gives CASSLVSSSGELFF.

The CDR3 loop reads CASRTGQGFYGYTF. For the CDR3, the DNA is TGTGCCAGCAGGACGGGACAGGGGTTCTATGGCTACACCTTC. This chain joins TRBV2 and TRBJ1-2, with 10 positions matching TRBD1. Trimming cost V 6 bases and J 4 bases; bases outside gene matches: 5. Germline-derived CDR1 and CDR2 are SNHLY and FYNNEI. The CDR3 has 14 amino acids. Full variable domain (outside the CDR3, taken from reference TRBV2 and TRBJ1-2): EPEVTQTPSHQVTQMGQEVILRCVPISNHLYFYWYRQILGQKVEFLVSFYNNEISEKSEIFDDQFSVERPDGSNFTLKIRSTKLEDSAMYFCASRTGQGFYGYTFGSGTRLTVV.

This chain uses TRBV4-3 with TRBJ2-1; TRBD1 matches at 9 bases. V trimming: 4 bases; J trimming: 6 bases; junction bases outside the gene matches: 10. CDR1 LGHNA and CDR2 YSLEER come from the germline V gene. The CDR3 loop spans 16 amino acids. CDR3 coding DNA: TGCGCCAGCAGCCGCCAACAGGGGGCCGGGGTCAATGAGCAGTTCTTC. As protein: CASSRQQGAGVNEQFF.

This chain connects TRBV19 to TRBJ2-3; 7 bases align to TRBD2. Germline assignment: CDR1 LNHDA and CDR2 SQIVND (reference sequence). Unmatched junction bases numbered 2, after V lost 6 bases and J lost 5 bases. The CDR3 is 12 residues long. The CDR3 bases are TGTGCCAGTAGCCCGGGGGGAGATACGCAGTATTTT. Amino acid sequence: CASSPGGDTQYF.

The V call is TRBV6-5, the J call TRBJ2-3; TRBD1 matches at 7 bases. This CDR3 contains 14 residues. The germline V gene encodes CDR1 MNHEY and CDR2 SVGAGI. V lost 8 bases to trimming and J lost 1 base; unmatched junction nucleotides: 6. CDR3 bases: TGTGCCAGCTGGCGACAGGGAGGCACAGATACGCAGTATTTT. Protein sequence: CASWRQGGTDTQYF.

This chain links TRBV7-9 with TRBJ1-5; D is ambiguous. V gave up 5 bases and J gave up 0 bases, with 8 bases separating them. This CDR3 spans 14 amino acids. The germline gives CDR1 SEHNR, CDR2 FQNEAQ (reference sequence). The CDR3 sequence is CASSVSYSNQPQHF. The CDR3 region has the DNA TGTGCCAGCAGCGTAAGTTATAGCAATCAGCCCCAGCATTTT. Full variable domain (rest looked up from reference TRBV7-9 and TRBJ1-5): DTGVSQNPRHKITKRGQNVTFRCDPISEHNRLYWYRQTLGQGPEFLTYFQNEAQLEKSRLLSDRFSAERPKGSFSTLEIQRTEQGDSAMYLCASSVSYSNQPQHFGDGTRLSIL.

The count of this clone is one. This chain joins TRBV11-2 and TRBJ1-5; D is possibly TRBD1 (6 bases). The V end was cut by 6 bases, the J end by 6 bases, with 15 bases between. Germline V lookup: CDR1 SGHAT, CDR2 FQNNGV. The CDR3 spans 14 residues. CDR3 sequence: CASRSTGYGQPQHF. CDR3 DNA sequence: TGTGCCAGCAGGTCTACAGGGTACGGTCAGCCCCAGCATTTT.

The chain combines TRBV11-3 with TRBJ2-1, with TRBD1 identical over 7 bases. Germline CDR1 and CDR2: SGHNT and YENEEA. The V segment lost 1 base and the J segment 7 bases; nucleotides outside the gene matches: 7. The CDR3 has 15 amino acids. CDR3 sequence (DNA): TGTGCCAGCAGCTTAGGGCGGTCAGGGGGTAATGAGCAGTTCTTC. This gives the protein CASSLGRSGGNEQFF.

V and J are TRBV21-1 and TRBJ2-7. TRBV21-1 is designated a pseudogene. The CDR3 has 19 residues. The CDR3 DNA is TGTGCCAGCAGCCAAAGGGTCCCAGGGATGGCACCGGGGTCCTACGAGCAGTACGTC. Residues: CASSQRVPGMAPGSYEQYV.